This T cell receptor (beta chain) was sequenced during a study of blood T cell repertoires in COVID-19. Across the study: COVID-19 samples from acute and convalescent phases originated in the United States, Italy and Spain.

Germline V lookup: CDR1 KGHSH, CDR2 LQKENI. The CDR3 length is 16 residues. V lost 2 bases, J lost 5 bases, and 16 bases lay in between. The study assigned cohorts using participant-reported clinical history. Authors' processing steps: Amplifying reference gene primers gave estimates of nucleated cell counts. Libraries were prepared by immunoSEQ multiplex PCR; TCRdb keeps only in-frame clonotypes and omits some of them. From that table come the V and J calls and clone size; the DNA was used to work out D and trimming. The sample has approximately 210,000 clones, under 90% seen once. This sequence joins TRBV18 and TRBJ1-5; D perhaps matches TRBD1 (5 bases). The TCR comes from a woman between 45 and 60 years old with acute COVID-19. Sequencing was performed on PBMCs or T cells enriched from blood (not recorded which). The CDR3, as DNA: TGTGCCAGCTCACCAAACCGGGCCTTAGGGGATCAGCCCCAGCATTTT. This encodes CASSPNRALGDQPQHF.